This T cell receptor beta chain stems from a study of blood T cell repertoires in COVID-19. Assay: immunoSEQ multiplex PCR; the TCRdb copy retains only in-frame clones and omits some. The sample lists about 270,000 clones; around 90% were seen once. Recruits, aged roughly 18 to 100 years, lived in 25 or so US areas. In assigning cohorts, the study relied on participant-reported clinical history. V lost 3 bases and J lost 8; bases outside the gene matches: 6. CDR3 length: 14 amino acids. Germline V gene sequence: CDR1 SGHTA, CDR2 FQGNSA. Sequencing was performed on PBMCs or T cells enriched from blood (not recorded which). The chain links TRBV7-2 to TRBJ2-1; 8 positions agree with TRBD1. This sequence was found in a woman in her fifties or sixties who had recovered from COVID-19. CDR3 nucleotides: TGTGCCAGCAGCTTTAGGCGGGACAGGCATGAGCAGTTCTTC. The encoded protein is CASSFRRDRHEQFF.